These 32 T cell receptor beta chains were sequenced from one sample in a study of T cell responses to AZD1222 COVID-19 vaccine. Produced via immunoSEQ multiplex PCR; TCRdb's table is partial and in-frame only. The sample contains about 110,000 clones, roughly 89% of which appear only once. The source was peripheral blood, collected 28 days after the second AZD1222 dose. These receptors all stem from an adult who received the AZD1222 COVID-19 vaccine.

In its sample, this clone was seen a few times. The V and J genes are TRBV28 and TRBJ2-7; 7 positions agree with TRBD1. The V segment lost 6 bases and the J segment 2 bases; nucleotides outside the gene matches: 10. Germline loops: CDR1 MDHEN, CDR2 SYDVKM. The CDR3 contains 15 residues. The CDR3 DNA reads as TGTGCCAGCAGCCGATCTCAGGGGGTGGCCTACGAGCAGTACTTC. This gives the protein CASSRSQGVAYEQYF.

The V call is TRBV10-2, the J call TRBJ2-1; 10 nucleotides match TRBD2. CDR3 length equals 15 residues. Germline V lookup: CDR1 WSHSY, CDR2 SAAADI. J gave up 7 bases and V 6 bases, and 9 bases lay outside the gene matches. The CDR3 sequence is CASRIAGGPGNEQFF. As DNA, the CDR3 is TGCGCCAGCAGGATAGCGGGAGGCCCAGGGAATGAGCAGTTCTTC.

The CDR3 protein is CASSLFRGGNYGYTF. CDR3 bases: TGTGCCAGCAGTTTGTTTCGTGGGGGGAACTATGGCTACACCTTC. This chain joins TRBV27 and TRBJ1-2, with a weak D call TRBD1 (5 bases). The CDR3 runs to 15 residues. Trimming shortened V by 3 bases and J by 2 bases, and 13 bases separated the two germline ends. The germline V gene has CDR1 MNHEY and CDR2 SMNVEV (reference sequence).

The CDR3 reads CAGTGGRYGYTF. DNA of the CDR3: TGTGCCGGCACCGGGGGGAGGTATGGCTACACCTTC. The chain employs TRBV30 and TRBJ1-2, with D perhaps TRBD1 (5 bases). The V gene's germline CDR1 is GTSNPN and CDR2 SVGIG (reference sequence). Trimming took 8 bases from V and 5 from J, leaving 15 bases between them. The CDR3 has 12 residues. Full variable domain (rest looked up from reference TRBV30 and TRBJ1-2): SQTIHQWPATLVQPVGSPLSLECTVEGTSNPNLYWYRQAAGRGLQLLFYSVGIGQISSEVPQNLSASRPQDRQFILSSKKLLLSDSGFYLCAGTGGRYGYTFGSGTRLTVV.

The chain links TRBV6-5 to TRBJ1-4; 9 positions agree with TRBD1. Per the germline V gene, CDR1 is MNHEY and CDR2 is SVGAGI. CDR3 length: 13 amino acids. Trimming cost V 6 bases and J 6 bases; bases outside gene matches: 2. CDR3 sequence reads: CASRQGADEKLFF. In DNA, the CDR3 is TGTGCCAGCAGACAGGGGGCGGATGAAAAACTGTTTTTT.

CDR3 bases: TGTGCCAGCAGTTTCGCAGGGTCCAACCAAGAGACCCAGTACTTC. Translating it yields CASSFAGSNQETQYF. This chain joins TRBV28 and TRBJ2-5; D may be TRBD1 (5 bases). Trimming removed 3 bases from V and 0 bases from J, with 11 bases in between. The CDR3 totals 15 residues. CDR1 is MDHEN, CDR2 SYDVKM, per germline.

V is TRBV7-9 and J is TRBJ1-6; TRBD1 might be the D (6 bases). V was clipped by 3 bases and J by 10 bases, with 13 bases between them. From germline, CDR1 is SEHNR and CDR2 FQNEAQ (reference sequence). The CDR3 extends over 14 amino acids. CDR3 in amino acids: CASSFLQGDSPLHF. The CDR3 DNA sequence: TGTGCCAGCAGCTTCCTACAGGGTGACTCACCCCTCCACTTT.

This rearrangement joins TRBV19 to TRBJ1-5, with D possibly TRBD1 on 6 matching bases. The CDR3 sequence is 17 residues long. V gave up 5 bases and J gave up 0 bases, with 17 bases separating them. Per germline, CDR1 LNHDA and CDR2 SQIVND (reference sequence). The CDR3 nucleotides read TGTGCCAGTAGTCCAGCTGGACAGTTAGATAGCAATCAGCCCCAGCATTTT. This codes for CASSPAGQLDSNQPQHF.

The chain joins TRBV10-3 to TRBJ1-2; D possibly corresponds to TRBD1 (6 bases). Trimming shortened V by 0 bases and J by 3 bases, and 8 bases separated the two germline ends. CDR1 and CDR2 (germline): ENHRY, SYGVKD. This CDR3 is built from 14 residues. In DNA, the CDR3 is TGTGCCATCAGTGAGTCTCGGGGGCACTATGGCTACACCTTC. This encodes CAISESRGHYGYTF.

The chain combines TRBV12-3 or TRBV12-4 with TRBJ2-4; D gene uncertain. Trimming pared 5 bases from V and 3 bases from J, leaving 8 bases between. This CDR3 is built from 13 residues. In DNA, the CDR3 is TGTGCCAGCAGTGCCCTAGTCAAAAACATTCAGTACTTC. Residues: CASSALVKNIQYF.

The J gene is TRBJ1-5, the V gene TRBV2; 10 bases match TRBD1. CDR1 is SNHLY, CDR2 FYNNEI, per germline. The junction had 5 bases not matched to a gene; V was cut back by 6 bases and J by 3 bases. CDR3 length equals 15 residues. The CDR3 is CASSEGQGSNQPQHF. DNA for the CDR3: TGTGCCAGCAGCGAGGGACAGGGGTCCAATCAGCCCCAGCATTTT.

The chain carries TRBV2 and TRBJ2-6, with D unclear. The V gene lost 3 bases and the J gene lost 0 bases, with 9 bases spanning the gap. Germline V CDR1 and CDR2: SNHLY, FYNNEI. The CDR3 runs 16 residues. In DNA, the CDR3 is TGTGCCAGCAGTGAGGCAGGATTCTCTGGGGCCAACGTCCTGACTTTC. Amino acid sequence: CASSEAGFSGANVLTF. Based on the CDR3 plus reference TRBV2 and TRBJ2-6, the full variable domain is EPEVTQTPSHQVTQMGQEVILRCVPISNHLYFYWYRQILGQKVEFLVSFYNNEISEKSEIFDDQFSVERPDGSNFTLKIRSTKLEDSAMYFCASSEAGFSGANVLTFGAGSRLTVL.

This clone was recorded only once. This chain joins TRBV18 and TRBJ1-1; 7 bases line up with TRBD1. This CDR3 has 17 residues. V shed 5 bases and J 1 base; nucleotides not matched to a gene: 13. Germline-derived CDR1 and CDR2 are KGHSH and LQKENI. The CDR3 nucleotides are TGTGCCAGCTCATCCATAATTAGACAGGGCCCGAACACTGAAGCTTTCTTT. Translated, it gives CASSSIIRQGPNTEAFF.

This clone was observed once. The chain employs TRBV2 and TRBJ1-4; no firm D call. The CDR3 has 13 residues. Germline V gene sequence: CDR1 SNHLY, CDR2 FYNNEI. V was pared by 1 base and J by 5 bases, with 5 bases between. The CDR3 is CASSEGRNEKLFF. DNA of the CDR3: TGTGCCAGCAGTGAAGGCAGGAATGAAAAACTGTTTTTT. Combining the CDR3 with reference TRBV2 and TRBJ1-4 gives the whole variable domain EPEVTQTPSHQVTQMGQEVILRCVPISNHLYFYWYRQILGQKVEFLVSFYNNEISEKSEIFDDQFSVERPDGSNFTLKIRSTKLEDSAMYFCASSEGRNEKLFFGSGTQLSVL.

The chain has TRBV2 and TRBJ2-3; maybe TRBD2 (6 bases). The CDR3 totals 14 residues. Trimming cost V 7 bases and J 2 bases, with 13 bases left between them. Per the germline V gene, CDR1 is SNHLY and CDR2 is FYNNEI. The CDR3 sequence is CASKDYPNTDTQYF. The CDR3 nucleotides read TGTGCCAGCAAGGACTACCCGAACACAGATACGCAGTATTTT.

The V call is TRBV30, the J call TRBJ1-3; 8 bases are shared with TRBD1. The CDR3 is 14 residues long. With V trimmed by 3 bases and J by 1 base, 2 bases remained unmatched. Germline V gene lookup returns CDR1 GTSNPN and CDR2 SVGIG (reference sequence). The CDR3 region is CAWSRTGSGNTIYF. DNA for the CDR3: TGTGCCTGGAGCCGGACAGGGTCTGGAAACACCATATATTTT.

The rearrangement uses TRBV5-1 and TRBJ2-1; 11 nucleotides match TRBD2. The CDR3 is made up of 13 amino acids. CDR1 SGHRS and CDR2 YFSETQ come from the germline V gene. The V gene end was trimmed by 3 bases and the J gene end by 12 bases; junction bases not matched to a gene: 5. Here the CDR3 DNA reads TGCGCCAGCAGCTCTATTACTAGCGGGAGGCAGTTCTTC. This sequence encodes CASSSITSGRQFF.

CDR3 residues: CASSPFRQGNTGELFF. The CDR3 bases are TGTGCCAGCTCACCTTTCAGGCAAGGGAACACCGGGGAGCTGTTTTTT. The rearrangement uses TRBV18 and TRBJ2-2; D ambiguous. Per germline, CDR1 KGHSH and CDR2 LQKENI. The germline V and J ends were trimmed by 3 bases and 1 base, with 12 bases remaining between them. The CDR3 sequence is 16 residues long.

This chain uses TRBV28 with TRBJ1-1, with D maybe TRBD1 (5 bases). Germline V gene sequence: CDR1 MDHEN, CDR2 SYDVKM. The V end was cut by 10 bases, the J end by 4 bases, with 16 bases between. CDR3 length equals 13 residues. CDR3 in DNA: TGTGCCATTAACGGGGGTAGTGGCACTGAAGCTTTCTTT. Translated, it gives CAINGGSGTEAFF.

The rearrangement uses TRBV6-5 and TRBJ2-7, with TRBD2 matching over 10 bases. The CDR3 covers 14 residues. The junction had 4 bases not matched to a gene; V was cut back by 2 bases and J by 6 bases. From germline, CDR1 is MNHEY and CDR2 SVGAGI. This CDR3 is CASSYERGGLEQYF. CDR3 in DNA: TGTGCCAGCAGTTACGAGCGGGGGGGCCTCGAGCAGTACTTC.

The genes are TRBV27 and TRBJ1-5; TRBD1 aligns across 9 bases. This CDR3 has 18 residues. Germline V gene data show CDR1 as MNHEY and CDR2 as SMNVEV (reference sequence). J gave up 4 bases and V 7 bases, and 17 bases lay outside the gene matches. This CDR3 is CASKGGTGNIAWNQPQHF. Here the CDR3 DNA reads TGTGCCAGCAAGGGAGGGACAGGGAATATAGCGTGGAATCAGCCCCAGCATTTT.

The chain is built from TRBV7-2 and TRBJ2-5; TRBD2 aligns across 9 bases. Germline CDR1 SGHTA, CDR2 FQGNSA. The CDR3 length is 15 residues. The junction had 0 bases not matched to a gene; V was cut back by 0 bases and J by 1 base. The CDR3 sequence: CASSLASGGQETQYF. The CDR3 DNA follows: TGTGCCAGCAGCTTAGCTAGCGGGGGCCAAGAGACCCAGTACTTC.

Here the CDR3 DNA reads TGTGCCAGCAGCTTAGGACAGTTAACCATGAACACTGAAGCTTTCTTT. It translates to CASSLGQLTMNTEAFF. V gene TRBV11-2 combines with J gene TRBJ1-1; D might be TRBD1 (5 bases). Germline CDR1 is SGHAT and CDR2 is FQNNGV. The V and J ends lost 1 base and 0 bases respectively, with 12 bases between them. CDR3 length: 16 amino acids.

This chain uses TRBV9 with TRBJ2-2; no clear D. Trimming took 4 bases from V and 3 from J, leaving 13 bases between them. Germline CDR1 reads SGDLS; CDR2 reads YYNGEE. CDR3 length: 15 amino acids. CDR3: CASSSHLGYTGELFF. In nucleotides, the CDR3 is TGTGCCAGCAGCTCCCACCTCGGATACACCGGGGAGCTGTTTTTT. The whole variable domain, remainder taken from reference TRBV9 and TRBJ2-2, is DSGVTQTPKHLITATGQRVTLRCSPRSGDLSVYWYQQSLDQGLQFLIQYYNGEERAKGNILERFSAQQFPDLHSELNLSSLELGDSALYFCASSSHLGYTGELFFGEGSRLTVL.

This chain links TRBV6-2 or TRBV6-3 with TRBJ2-4; no reliable D call. Trimming cost V 6 bases and J 0 bases, with 6 bases left between them. CDR3 length equals 13 residues. Germline CDR1 is MNHEY and CDR2 is SVGEGT. The CDR3 DNA reads TGTGCCAGCAGCCGGCTAGCCAAAAACATTCAGTACTTC. Amino acids: CASSRLAKNIQYF.

The V gene is TRBV19, the J gene TRBJ1-1; D is unresolved. Trimming took 7 bases from V and 1 from J, leaving 7 bases between them. The CDR3 is 12 amino acids. CDR1 is LNHDA, CDR2 SQIVND, per germline (reference sequence). CDR3 DNA: TGTGCCAGTAAGAGGGCGAACACTGAAGCTTTCTTT. Encoded protein: CASKRANTEAFF.

CDR3 DNA sequence: TGTGCCAGCAGTTCTCTGGGACAGGGGCCTCGAGACTATGGCTACACCTTC. This gives the protein CASSSLGQGPRDYGYTF. This chain connects TRBV27 to TRBJ1-2; 10 nucleotides match TRBD1. V shed 4 bases and J 3 bases; nucleotides not matched to a gene: 11. CDR1 MNHEY and CDR2 SMNVEV come from the germline V gene (reference sequence). The CDR3 is 17 residues long.

V usage is TRBV7-9 and J usage is TRBJ1-2; the match to TRBD1 covers 7 bases. Germline V gene sequence: CDR1 SEHNR, CDR2 FQNEAQ (reference sequence). The trim removed 10 bases at V and 4 bases at J, leaving 9 bases unmatched. This CDR3 region has 13 residues. The DNA of the CDR3 is TGTGCCACCGGACAGGAAGCAAGCTATGGCTACACCTTC. Translating gives CATGQEASYGYTF.

The rearrangement links TRBV28 to TRBJ1-5, with D possibly being TRBD1 (5 bases). Germline values: CDR1 MDHEN, CDR2 SYDVKM. The CDR3 has 14 amino acids. V was clipped by 3 bases and J by 3 bases, with 9 bases between them. CDR3 region: CASSLGGPNQPQHF. CDR3 nucleotides: TGTGCCAGCAGTTTGGGGGGACCCAATCAGCCCCAGCATTTT.

This clone has only one observation. J is TRBJ2-5 and V is TRBV5-5; 10 positions agree with TRBD2. Germline values: CDR1 SGHKS, CDR2 YYEKEE (reference sequence). CDR3 length: 16 residues. J gave up 2 bases and V 3 bases, and 7 bases lay outside the gene matches. CDR3 DNA sequence: TGTGCCAGCAGCTCCACTAGCGGGGCAATACAAGAGACCCAGTACTTC. Encoded protein: CASSSTSGAIQETQYF.

V usage is TRBV27 and J usage is TRBJ1-1; D is perhaps TRBD1 (5 bases). The V end was cut by 3 bases, the J end by 3 bases, with 11 bases between. CDR3 length: 14 residues. Per the germline V gene, CDR1 is MNHEY and CDR2 is SMNVEV (reference sequence). DNA for the CDR3: TGTGCCAGCAGTTTTCAGGGTTTCTACACTGAAGCTTTCTTT. It is translated as CASSFQGFYTEAFF.

The V and J genes are TRBV30 and TRBJ2-2, with D unclear. Trimming stripped 3 bases from V and 7 bases from J, with 6 bases between. The CDR3 runs 11 residues. Per the germline V gene, CDR1 is GTSNPN and CDR2 is SVGIG (reference sequence). The CDR3 DNA reads TGTGCCTGGAGAGGTGGCGGGGAGCTGTTTTTT. Its translation is CAWRGGGELFF.